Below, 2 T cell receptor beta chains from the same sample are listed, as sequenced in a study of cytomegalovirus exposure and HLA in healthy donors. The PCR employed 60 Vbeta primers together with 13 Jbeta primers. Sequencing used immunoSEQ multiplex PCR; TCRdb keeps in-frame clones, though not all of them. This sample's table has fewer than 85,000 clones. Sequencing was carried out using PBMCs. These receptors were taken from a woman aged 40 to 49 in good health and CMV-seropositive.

CDR3 sequence (DNA): TGTGCCACCCTCGACAGGGTCAGGTACGAGCAGTACTTC. Translated: CATLDRVRYEQYF. V is TRBV9 and J is TRBJ2-7; 7 nucleotides match TRBD1. CDR1 SGDLS and CDR2 YYNGEE come from the germline V gene. This CDR3 is built from 13 residues. V shed 9 bases and J 4 bases; nucleotides not matched to a gene: 10.

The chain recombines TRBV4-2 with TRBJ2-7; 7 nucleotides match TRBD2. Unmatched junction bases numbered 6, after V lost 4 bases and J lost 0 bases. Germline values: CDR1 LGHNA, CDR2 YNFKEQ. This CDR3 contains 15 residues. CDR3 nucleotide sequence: TGTGCCAGCAGCCCCTATCCTAGCGGCTCCTACGAGCAGTACTTC. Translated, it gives CASSPYPSGSYEQYF.